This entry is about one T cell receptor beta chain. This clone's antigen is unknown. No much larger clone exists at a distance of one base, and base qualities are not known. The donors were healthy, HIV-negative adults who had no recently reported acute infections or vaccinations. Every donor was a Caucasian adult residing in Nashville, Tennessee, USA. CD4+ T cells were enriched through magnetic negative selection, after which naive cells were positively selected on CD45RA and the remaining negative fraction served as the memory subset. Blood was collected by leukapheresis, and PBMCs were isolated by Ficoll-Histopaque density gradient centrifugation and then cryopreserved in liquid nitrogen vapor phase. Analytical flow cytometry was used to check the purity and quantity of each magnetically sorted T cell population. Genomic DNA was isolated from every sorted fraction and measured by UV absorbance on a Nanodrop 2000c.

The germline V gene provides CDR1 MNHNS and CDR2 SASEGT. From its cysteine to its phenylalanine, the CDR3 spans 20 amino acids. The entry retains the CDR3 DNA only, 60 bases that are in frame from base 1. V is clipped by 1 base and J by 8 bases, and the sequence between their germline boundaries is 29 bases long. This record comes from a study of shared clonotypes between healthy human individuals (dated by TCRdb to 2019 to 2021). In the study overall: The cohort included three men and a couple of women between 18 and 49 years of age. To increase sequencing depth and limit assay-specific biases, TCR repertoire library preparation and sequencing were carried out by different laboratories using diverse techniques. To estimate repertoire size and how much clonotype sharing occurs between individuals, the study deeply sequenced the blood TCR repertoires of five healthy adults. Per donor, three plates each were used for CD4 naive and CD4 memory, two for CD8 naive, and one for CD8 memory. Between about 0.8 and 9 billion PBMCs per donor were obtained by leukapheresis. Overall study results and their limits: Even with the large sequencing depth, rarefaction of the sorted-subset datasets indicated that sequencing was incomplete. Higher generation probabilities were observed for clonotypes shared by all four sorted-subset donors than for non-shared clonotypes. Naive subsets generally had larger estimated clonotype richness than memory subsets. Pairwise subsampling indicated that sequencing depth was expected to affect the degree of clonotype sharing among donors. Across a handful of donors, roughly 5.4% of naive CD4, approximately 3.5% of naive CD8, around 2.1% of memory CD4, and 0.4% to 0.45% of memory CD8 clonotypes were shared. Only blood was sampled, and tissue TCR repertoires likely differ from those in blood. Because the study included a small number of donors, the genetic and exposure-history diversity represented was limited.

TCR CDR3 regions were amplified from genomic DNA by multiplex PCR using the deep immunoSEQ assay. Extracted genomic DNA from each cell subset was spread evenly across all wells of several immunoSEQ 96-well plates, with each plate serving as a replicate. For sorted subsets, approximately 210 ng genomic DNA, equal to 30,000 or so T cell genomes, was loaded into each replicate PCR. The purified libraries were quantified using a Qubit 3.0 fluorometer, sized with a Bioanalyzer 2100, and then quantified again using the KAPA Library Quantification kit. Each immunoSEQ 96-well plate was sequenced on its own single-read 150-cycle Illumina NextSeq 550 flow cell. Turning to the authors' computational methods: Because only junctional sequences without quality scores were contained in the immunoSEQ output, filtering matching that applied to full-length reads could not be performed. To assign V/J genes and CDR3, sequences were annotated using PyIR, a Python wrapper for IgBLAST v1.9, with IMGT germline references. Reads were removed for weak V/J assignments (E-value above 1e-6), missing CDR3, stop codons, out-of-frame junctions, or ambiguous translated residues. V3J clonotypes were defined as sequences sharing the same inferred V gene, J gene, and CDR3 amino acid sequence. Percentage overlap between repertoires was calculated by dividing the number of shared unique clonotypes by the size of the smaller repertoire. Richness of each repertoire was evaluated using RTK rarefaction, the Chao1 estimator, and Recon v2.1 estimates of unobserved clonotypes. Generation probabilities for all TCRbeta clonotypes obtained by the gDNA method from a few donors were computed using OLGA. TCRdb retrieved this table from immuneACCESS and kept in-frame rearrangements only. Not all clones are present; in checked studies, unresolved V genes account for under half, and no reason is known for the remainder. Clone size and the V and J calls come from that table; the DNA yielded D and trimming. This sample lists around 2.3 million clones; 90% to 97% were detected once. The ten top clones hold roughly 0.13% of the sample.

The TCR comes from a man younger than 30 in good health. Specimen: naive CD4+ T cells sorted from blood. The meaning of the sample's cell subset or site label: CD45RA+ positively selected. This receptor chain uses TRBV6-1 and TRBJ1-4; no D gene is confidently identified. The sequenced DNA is TGTGCCAGCAGTGAAGGCGCAGGTTGGGCGTTCACAAAGATAAGGGAAAAACTGTTTTTT. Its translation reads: CASSEGAGWAFTKIREKLFF.